Below are 12 T cell receptor beta chains sequenced from a single sample in a study of T cells in Graves' hyperthyroidism and ophthalmopathy. Authors of the study amplified TCR beta CDR3 regions from RNA transcripts. An initial round of RT-PCR targeting the TCR CDR3 relied on the HTBI primer set. TCRdb re-analysed the multiplex PCR reads in MiXCR, keeping a single row per CDR3 protein. The data contain around 600,000 distinct CDR3 sequences, about 14% of them singletons. Sequences were obtained from blood. The receptors here all came from a woman in her forties or fifties with Graves' ophthalmopathy.

This clonotype came up many times. The chain combines TRBV7-3 with TRBJ2-1; D may be TRBD1 (6 bases). This CDR3 has 17 residues. CDR1 and CDR2 from the germline V gene are SGHTA and FQGTGA. Trimming left V 1 base short and J 7 bases short, with 20 bases between. The CDR3 loop is CASSLRSIQGVGNEQFF. CDR3 DNA: TGTGCCAGCAGCTTAAGATCGATACAGGGAGTTGGTAATGAGCAGTTCTTC.

The sample holds many counts of this clonotype. The chain has TRBV7-2 and TRBJ2-3; 8 bases agree with TRBD1. The germline V gene has CDR1 SGHTA and CDR2 FQGNSA. The CDR3 totals 16 residues. V gave up 4 bases and J gave up 1 base; unmatched junction bases: 7. Written as DNA, the CDR3 is TGTGCCAGCAGCTCGTTTTTGGACAGGGGCACAGATACGCAGTATTTT. Protein product: CASSSFLDRGTDTQYF.

This sequence joins TRBV6-1 and TRBJ2-7; 8 positions match TRBD1. The V and J ends lost 6 bases and 0 bases, in that order; junction bases with no gene match: 10. CDR3 size: 16 residues. The germline gives CDR1 MNHNS, CDR2 SASEGT. The CDR3 DNA sequence: TGTGCCAGCAGCCGCGCGCGGACAGGGAGCTCCTACGAGCAGTACTTC. Translation: CASSRARTGSSYEQYF.

This clonotype was counted at least ten times. The chain carries TRBV28 and TRBJ2-1, with D perhaps matching TRBD1 or TRBD2 (5 bases each). The germline gives CDR1 MDHEN, CDR2 SYDVKM. Trimming stripped 5 bases from V and 4 bases from J, with 18 bases between. This CDR3 is 16 amino acids long. DNA for the CDR3: TGTGCCAGCAGTCCACTGGGGGACCCAAAGTACAATGAGCAGTTCTTC. This sequence encodes CASSPLGDPKYNEQFF.

A word on this clonotype: Since a much larger clone is just one base distant, this may be a read error. Here the CDR3 omits its conserved ending phenylalanine or tryptophan, so a read error is the likely source. The V gene is TRBV2, the J gene TRBJ1-4, with D uncertain. The CDR3 is made up of 13 amino acids. Germline-derived CDR1 and CDR2 are SNHLY and FYNNEI. V lost 2 bases and J lost 8, with 9 bases in between. The CDR3 coding sequence is TGTGCCAGCAGTGAAATTGCGGGAGAAAAACTGTTTCTT. This sequence encodes CASSEIAGEKLFL.

This clonotype has a handful of counts. The chain recombines TRBV6-1 with TRBJ2-3; TRBD1 or TRBD2 may be the D gene (5 bases each). V lost 5 bases and J 2 bases, leaving 14 bases between the germline ends. The CDR3 loop spans 15 amino acids. The V gene's germline CDR1 is MNHNS and CDR2 SASEGT. The CDR3 here is CASSYGDRYTDTQYF. Here the CDR3 DNA reads TGTGCCAGCAGTTATGGGGACCGGTACACAGATACGCAGTATTTT.

The chain combines TRBV4-1 with TRBJ2-3, with D perhaps TRBD1 (6 bases). The germline V and J ends were trimmed by 7 bases and 1 base, with 30 bases remaining between them. Germline V lookup: CDR1 MGHRA, CDR2 YSYEKL. The CDR3 consists of 20 residues. The CDR3 region has the DNA TGCGCCAGCACCTGGGGAGATGGGCGGACAGTGCTGAGGGGCACAGATACGCAGTATTTT. It encodes CASTWGDGRTVLRGTDTQYF.

The chain uses TRBV2 and TRBJ1-3; 7 nucleotides align to TRBD1. The CDR3 is 15 amino acids. V lost 3 bases to trimming and J lost 0 bases; unmatched junction nucleotides: 2. Germline values: CDR1 SNHLY, CDR2 FYNNEI. CDR3 nucleotides: TGTGCCAGCAGTGAGGACAGGCCCTCTGGAAACACCATATATTTT. This translates into CASSEDRPSGNTIYF.

The chain employs TRBV9 and TRBJ2-6; 12 nucleotides match TRBD1. The CDR3 sequence is 18 residues long. The germline V gene encodes CDR1 SGDLS and CDR2 YYNGEE. The V segment lost 3 bases and the J segment 3 bases; nucleotides outside the gene matches: 7. The CDR3 DNA reads as TGTGCCAGCAGCGGACTTGGGACAGGGGGCTATGGGGCCAACGTCCTGACTTTC. Its protein is CASSGLGTGGYGANVLTF.

J is TRBJ2-1 and V is TRBV4-1; D may be TRBD2 (6 bases). Trimming pared 4 bases from V and 7 bases from J, leaving 17 bases between. CDR1 MGHRA and CDR2 YSYEKL come from the germline V gene. The CDR3 consists of 15 residues. The CDR3 here is CASSPLLALSNEQFF. CDR3 sequence (DNA): TGCGCCAGCAGCCCGCTACTAGCCTTGTCGAATGAGCAGTTCTTC.

In this sample, this clonotype turned up a few times. The chain couples TRBV4-1 to TRBJ2-3, with 11 bases aligning to TRBD2. The CDR3 spans 17 residues. The V gene end was trimmed by 0 bases and the J gene end by 3 bases; junction bases not matched to a gene: 5. CDR1 is MGHRA, CDR2 YSYEKL, per germline. The CDR3 region is CASSQELAGVSTDTQYF. CDR3 sequence (DNA): TGCGCCAGCAGCCAAGAACTAGCGGGAGTATCGACAGATACGCAGTATTTT.

This clonotype was counted a few times. The genes are TRBV27 and TRBJ2-1, with TRBD1 matching 9 bases. V trimming: 4 bases; J trimming: 2 bases; junction bases outside the gene matches: 6. The CDR3 sequence is 16 residues long. Germline values: CDR1 MNHEY, CDR2 SMNVEV (reference sequence). DNA of the CDR3: TGTGCCAGCAGTTATGGGACAGGGTTACCCTACAATGAGCAGTTCTTC. Amino acids: CASSYGTGLPYNEQFF.